The 8 T cell receptor beta chains below come from one sample, sequenced in a study of blood T cells in healthy people across ages. A second about 6 to 12 cycle PCR used barcoded and J-beta primers. In TCRdb, the 5' RACE reads were re-called with MiXCR into one record per CDR3 protein. The sample includes 1.5 million or so distinct CDR3 sequences, about 43% of them seen just once. What was sequenced was blood. These receptors all stem from a woman under 30 in good health.

The gene calls are TRBV20-1 and TRBJ2-3, with D unresolved. The CDR3 consists of 13 residues. V was clipped by 6 bases and J by 0 bases, with 10 bases between them. Looked up from germline, CDR1 is DFQATT and CDR2 is SNEGSKA (reference sequence). For the CDR3, the DNA is TGCAGTGCCGCCCTTCAGAGCACAGATACGCAGTATTTT. It codes for CSAALQSTDTQYF.

The chain recombines TRBV20-1 with TRBJ2-1; TRBD2 matches 14 bases. This CDR3 spans 15 amino acids. Germline CDR1 is DFQATT and CDR2 is SNEGSKA (reference sequence). The V gene end was trimmed by 5 bases and the J gene end by 3 bases; junction bases not matched to a gene: 3. The CDR3 nucleotides are TGCAGTGCTGGGACTAGCGGGAGCCTCTACAATGAGCAGTTCTTC. This sequence encodes CSAGTSGSLYNEQFF.

The chain joins TRBV6-2 or TRBV6-3 to TRBJ1-5; tentatively, D is TRBD1 (6 bases). V lost 6 bases to trimming and J lost 5 bases, with 11 bases between them. CDR3 size: 13 residues. The germline CDR1 and CDR2 sequences are MNHEY and SVGEGT. CDR3 sequence reads: CASRTPGDQPQHF. For the CDR3, the DNA is TGTGCCAGCAGGACACCAGGGGATCAGCCCCAGCATTTT.

This clonotype was detected only a few times. The chain couples TRBV5-1 to TRBJ2-4; TRBD2 matches at 9 bases. The CDR3 length is 15 residues. V shed 5 bases, J shed 3 bases, and the junction held 6 bases outside the gene matches. Germline-derived CDR1 and CDR2 are SGHRS and YFSETQ. The CDR3 DNA follows: TGCGCCAGCAGGCCTAGCGGGGTGGGCAAAAACATTCAGTACTTC. It codes for CASRPSGVGKNIQYF.

This clonotype is a singleton in its sample. This CDR3 reads CSVEPWQGGGTQYF. The CDR3 bases are TGCAGCGTTGAACCTTGGCAGGGGGGCGGGACCCAGTACTTC. This chain uses TRBV29-1 with TRBJ2-5; possible D gene TRBD1, 7 bases. Trimming removed 2 bases from V and 7 bases from J, with 17 bases in between. Germline CDR1 reads SQVTM; CDR2 reads ANQGSEA. The CDR3 extends over 14 amino acids.

This chain connects TRBV12-3 or TRBV12-4 to TRBJ1-1; D not resolved. V lost 3 bases and J lost 4, with 18 bases in between. This CDR3 has 16 amino acids. Here the CDR3 reads CASSFRPGRSSTEAFF. The CDR3 DNA follows: TGTGCCAGCAGTTTTCGGCCGGGTCGGTCAAGCACTGAAGCTTTCTTT.

About this clonotype itself: Relative to the germline gene, one junction end is altered; a read error may explain this. The V and J genes are TRBV5-1 and TRBJ2-3; 9 nucleotides line up with TRBD2. The germline gives CDR1 SGHRS, CDR2 YFSETQ. The CDR3 contains 16 residues. The CDR3 DNA sequence: TGCGCCAGCAGCCGATGGGTAGCGGGGGATCCGGGGACGCCGTATTTT. This sequence encodes CASSRWVAGDPGTPYF.

J is TRBJ2-1 and V is TRBV19; 11 nucleotides agree with TRBD1. The CDR3 length is 12 residues. The V gene end was trimmed by 7 bases and the J gene end by 13 bases; junction bases not matched to a gene: 6. Germline CDR1 and CDR2: LNHDA and SQIVND (reference sequence). The CDR3 sequence: CASIGTGGYQFF. CDR3 coding DNA: TGTGCCAGTATCGGGACAGGGGGGTATCAGTTCTTC.